Below, 22 T cell receptor beta chains from the same sample are listed, as sequenced in a study of blood T cell repertoires in COVID-19. Sequencing used immunoSEQ multiplex PCR; TCRdb keeps in-frame clones, though not all of them. The table has 150,000 to 170,000 clones, 83% seen once. The material sequenced was peripheral blood. The receptors stem from a woman aged 60 to 75 with COVID-19, enrolled during active disease.

The rearrangement uses TRBV19 and TRBJ1-4, with 7 bases aligning to TRBD1. Germline lookup yields CDR1 LNHDA and CDR2 SQIVND (reference sequence). The CDR3 runs 14 residues. V was clipped by 6 bases and J by 6 bases; unmatched bases: 7. CDR3 residues: CASSTWDSYEKLFF. The CDR3 DNA is TGTGCCAGTAGCACCTGGGACAGCTATGAAAAACTGTTTTTT.

The chain links TRBV28 to TRBJ2-7; TRBD2 agrees at 10 bases. Trimming took 6 bases from V and 1 from J; bases not matched to a gene: 3. Germline CDR1 is MDHEN and CDR2 is SYDVKM. CDR3 length: 14 amino acids. CDR3 sequence reads: CASSHSGRSYEQYF. The CDR3 DNA sequence: TGTGCCAGCAGCCATAGCGGGAGGTCCTACGAGCAGTACTTC.

The genes are TRBV6-5 and TRBJ1-3; D gene ambiguous. Germline-derived CDR1 and CDR2 are MNHEY and SVGAGI. The V gene lost 7 bases and the J gene lost 5 bases, with 12 bases spanning the gap. The CDR3 consists of 13 residues. The CDR3, as DNA: TGTGCCAGCAACTCGAGGGCACGAAACACCATATATTTT. Residues: CASNSRARNTIYF.

J is TRBJ2-1 and V is TRBV5-1, with D possibly matching TRBD2 (7 bases). V was pared by 1 base and J by 6 bases, with 17 bases between. This CDR3 comprises 16 residues. From germline, CDR1 is SGHRS and CDR2 YFSETQ. DNA for the CDR3: TGCGCCAGCAGCTTGAGGGCAGGGGAGGGGTTCAATGAGCAGTTCTTC. Protein product: CASSLRAGEGFNEQFF.

The V and J genes are TRBV25-1 and TRBJ1-2, with TRBD1 matching over 11 bases. Germline CDR1 reads MGHDK; CDR2 reads SYGVNS. The CDR3 totals 14 residues. The V and J ends lost 8 bases and 4 bases, in that order; junction bases with no gene match: 6. The CDR3 bases are TGTGCCAGCCGTGGGGACAGGGGGAGCTATGGCTACACCTTC. It translates to CASRGDRGSYGYTF.

The chain is built from TRBV7-9 and TRBJ1-2; 7 bases match TRBD1. Losses at the gene ends were 2 bases for V and 6 bases for J; bases not matched to a gene: 6. Germline lookup yields CDR1 SEHNR and CDR2 FQNEAQ (reference sequence). The CDR3 has 14 residues. CDR3 loop: CASSLTRQGDGYTF. The CDR3 nucleotides read TGTGCCAGCAGCTTAACCCGACAGGGTGATGGCTACACCTTC.

The chain links TRBV3-1 (or the pseudogene TRBV3-2) to TRBJ2-2, with TRBD2 matching over 9 bases. Germline V gene sequence: CDR1 LGHDT, CDR2 YNNKEL (reference sequence). The CDR3 runs 17 residues. After removal of 0 bases from V and 2 bases from J, the junction contained 4 bases not matched to a gene. The CDR3 spells CASSQESLAGNTGELFF. The CDR3 nucleotides read TGTGCCAGCAGCCAAGAATCACTAGCGGGCAACACCGGGGAGCTGTTTTTT.

DNA of the CDR3: TGCGCCAGCAGGCGGGGACAGGGTGGAACCGGGGAGCTGTTTTTT. It codes for CASRRGQGGTGELFF. The chain has TRBV5-1 and TRBJ2-2; 9 bases are shared with TRBD1. Germline V gene lookup returns CDR1 SGHRS and CDR2 YFSETQ. V trimming: 5 bases; J trimming: 5 bases; junction bases outside the gene matches: 7. The CDR3 length is 15 residues.

The chain couples TRBV12-5 to TRBJ1-5; maybe TRBD1 (5 bases). Germline-derived CDR1 and CDR2 are LGHNT and FRNRAP. Trimming stripped 3 bases from V and 9 bases from J, with 21 bases between. The CDR3 has 16 residues. This CDR3 reads CASGFGWMGGNGPQHF. The DNA for the CDR3 is TGTGCTAGTGGTTTCGGGTGGATGGGGGGGAATGGGCCCCAGCATTTT.

The chain is built from TRBV7-9 and TRBJ1-1; no firm D call. Germline CDR1 SEHNR, CDR2 FQNEAQ (reference sequence). V was shortened by 2 bases and J by 0 bases, with 7 bases between the two germline ends. This CDR3 has 14 residues. The DNA of the CDR3 is TGTGCCAGCAGCTTAAGGGAGATGAACACTGAAGCTTTCTTT. Encoded protein: CASSLREMNTEAFF.

The chain employs TRBV9 and TRBJ1-1; 7 positions match TRBD1. The germline gives CDR1 SGDLS, CDR2 YYNGEE. Trimming removed 4 bases from V and 5 bases from J; junction bases left unmatched: 8. This CDR3 spans 14 amino acids. CDR3 in amino acids: CASSPRQGRTEAFF. CDR3 DNA: TGTGCCAGCAGCCCGCGACAGGGTAGGACTGAAGCTTTCTTT.

This chain links TRBV24-1 with TRBJ2-1; 7 bases match TRBD1. The J segment lost 10 bases and the V segment lost 7 bases, leaving 9 bases of the junction unmatched. Germline loops: CDR1 KGHDR, CDR2 SFDVKD. The CDR3 runs 13 residues. The CDR3 nucleotides read TGTGCCACCAGCCACGGGACAGTTGGGGAGCAGTTCTTC. Translated: CATSHGTVGEQFF.

Only a few counts were recorded for this clone. This chain links TRBV19 with TRBJ1-4, with TRBD1 matching over 10 bases. This CDR3 comprises 15 residues. Trimming took 6 bases from V and 4 from J; bases not matched to a gene: 5. From germline, CDR1 is LNHDA and CDR2 SQIVND (reference sequence). CDR3 loop: CASRSGQGDNEKLFF. For the CDR3, the DNA is TGTGCCAGTAGATCCGGACAGGGGGATAATGAAAAACTGTTTTTT.

The chain is built from TRBV7-2 and TRBJ1-1; D is ambiguous. The CDR3 length is 13 residues. Germline-derived CDR1 and CDR2 are SGHTA and FQGNSA. Trimming stripped 0 bases from V and 3 bases from J, with 5 bases between. Written as DNA, the CDR3 is TGTGCCAGCAGCTTAGCGAGGTACACTGAAGCTTTCTTT. Amino acid sequence: CASSLARYTEAFF.

V and J are TRBV7-3 and TRBJ2-1; 7 bases are a match to TRBD1. The CDR3 totals 17 residues. With 0 bases clipped from V and 0 bases from J, the junction kept 5 bases outside the gene matches. Germline loops: CDR1 SGHTA, CDR2 FQGTGA. This CDR3 reads CASSLTPTGSSYNEQFF. The CDR3 nucleotides read TGTGCCAGCAGCTTAACCCCGACAGGGAGCTCCTACAATGAGCAGTTCTTC.

This clone was seen a handful of times. The J gene is TRBJ2-7, the V gene TRBV18; possibly TRBD1 for D (6 bases). Germline V gives CDR1 KGHSH, CDR2 LQKENI. The V gene lost 0 bases and the J gene lost 0 bases, with 12 bases spanning the gap. This CDR3 is 16 amino acids long. CDR3 bases: TGTGCCAGCTCACCACCAGGGGGTCAGCCCTCCTACGAGCAGTACTTC. Its protein product is CASSPPGGQPSYEQYF. Using reference TRBV18 and TRBJ2-7 for the parts outside the CDR3, the full variable domain is NAGVMQNPRHLVRRRGQEARLRCSPMKGHSHVYWYRQLPEEGLKFMVYLQKENIIDESGMPKERFSAEFPKEGPSILRIQQVVRGDSAAYFCASSPPGGQPSYEQYFGPGTRLTVT.

The chain uses TRBV2 and TRBJ1-1; maybe TRBD1 (6 bases). Trimming removed 6 bases from V and 1 base from J, with 9 bases in between. This CDR3 has 13 amino acids. The germline V gene encodes CDR1 SNHLY and CDR2 FYNNEI. The CDR3 DNA is TGTGCCAGCAGCTCGGACAGGAACACTGAAGCTTTCTTT. This sequence encodes CASSSDRNTEAFF.

V usage is TRBV6-6 and J usage is TRBJ1-5, with 8 bases fitting TRBD1. Losses at the gene ends were 10 bases for V and 4 bases for J; bases not matched to a gene: 6. Germline CDR1 and CDR2: MNHNY and SVGAGI (reference sequence). The CDR3 runs 13 residues. The CDR3 DNA follows: TGTGCCATACAGGGGGGGGGTAATCAGCCCCAGCATTTT. The encoded protein is CAIQGGGNQPQHF.

J is TRBJ1-1 and V is TRBV2; D not certain. The ends were cut back, 11 bases at V and 7 bases at J, with 17 bases in the middle. Germline V gives CDR1 SNHLY, CDR2 FYNNEI. The CDR3 consists of 12 residues. This CDR3 is CALSDLGVEAFF. The CDR3 DNA reads TGTGCCCTTTCGGACCTCGGGGTTGAAGCTTTCTTT. The variable domain in full, with the rest retrieved from reference TRBV2 and TRBJ1-1, is EPEVTQTPSHQVTQMGQEVILRCVPISNHLYFYWYRQILGQKVEFLVSFYNNEISEKSEIFDDQFSVERPDGSNFTLKIRSTKLEDSAMYFCALSDLGVEAFFGQGTRLTVV.

CDR3 protein: CASSPGGSGYTF. CDR3 bases: TGTGCCAGCTCACCGGGGGGAAGCGGCTACACCTTC. This chain connects TRBV18 to TRBJ1-2; a weak D match, TRBD1 (5 bases). V dropped 3 bases and J dropped 8 bases, with 10 bases sitting between them. CDR3 length equals 12 residues. Germline CDR1 is KGHSH and CDR2 is LQKENI.

CDR3 region: CASSPGTYEQYV. For the CDR3, the DNA is TGTGCCAGCTCACCCGGGACCTACGAGCAGTACGTC. The J gene is TRBJ2-7, the V gene TRBV18; TRBD2 is a possible D gene (5 bases). V was shortened by 3 bases and J by 2 bases, with 5 bases between the two germline ends. The CDR3 contains 12 residues. Germline-derived CDR1 and CDR2 are KGHSH and LQKENI.

The chain uses TRBV9 and TRBJ1-2, with TRBD1 matching over 10 bases. This CDR3 comprises 15 residues. The V segment lost 3 bases and the J segment 7 bases; nucleotides outside the gene matches: 9. From germline, CDR1 is SGDLS and CDR2 YYNGEE. The CDR3 region has the DNA TGTGCCAGCAGCGACCGGGACAGGGGATTTCCTGGCTACACCTTC. It translates to CASSDRDRGFPGYTF.